These 21 T cell receptor beta chains originate from one sample sequenced in a study of OX40 agonist ivuxolimab in advanced cancers. Preparation of the library involved the immunoSEQ multiplex PCR assay. This immuneACCESS table, as held by TCRdb, lists in-frame sequences with V and J called but not all clones. Of the missing ones, under half trace to an unresolved V gene in checked studies; the others have no known cause. The sample has about 20,000 clones on record, roughly nine tenths of them singletons. The ten top clones hold about 17% of the sample. The material was CD4+ or CD8+ T cells sorted from blood, obtained in a trial of the OX40 agonist ivuxolimab. The source of these receptors is an adult with an advanced solid tumor such as melanoma, head and neck, liver or kidney cancer.

The chain combines TRBV14 with TRBJ2-1; 8 bases align to TRBD2. The junction had 9 bases not matched to a gene; V was cut back by 0 bases and J by 14 bases. Germline V gene sequence: CDR1 SGHDN, CDR2 FVKESK. The CDR3 contains 14 residues. The CDR3 region has the DNA TGTGCCAGCAGCCAAGATCTGACGGGAGGGGCAAAGTTCTTC. Translating it yields CASSQDLTGGAKFF.

V usage is TRBV30 and J usage is TRBJ2-5, with TRBD1 matching 9 bases. This CDR3 is built from 15 residues. The V segment lost 5 bases and the J segment 2 bases; nucleotides outside the gene matches: 9. CDR1 is GTSNPN, CDR2 SVGIG, per germline (reference sequence). CDR3 nucleotides: TGTGCCTGGGCTACAGGGGGCGCGCGGCAAGAGACCCAGTACTTC. It yields the protein CAWATGGARQETQYF. Looking up the rest from reference TRBV30 and TRBJ2-5 gives the full variable domain: SQTIHQWPATLVQPVGSPLSLECTVEGTSNPNLYWYRQAAGRGLQLLFYSVGIGQISSEVPQNLSASRPQDRQFILSSKKLLLSDSGFYLCAWATGGARQETQYFGPGTRLLVL.

V usage is TRBV6-6 and J usage is TRBJ1-1; D is undetermined. CDR3 length equals 12 residues. Germline V gene sequence: CDR1 MNHNY, CDR2 SVGAGI (reference sequence). Trimming removed 4 bases at V and 1 base at J, with 4 bases between. CDR3 DNA: TGTGCCAGCAGTTCTACGAACACTGAAGCTTTCTTT. Protein sequence: CASSSTNTEAFF.

The V call is TRBV7-2, the J call TRBJ1-2; the D is unclear. V shed 1 base and J shed 8 bases, with 17 bases lying between them. CDR3 size: 15 residues. Per the germline V gene, CDR1 is SGHTA and CDR2 is FQGNSA. CDR3 bases: TGTGCCAGCAGCTTAGACGGGCGGGCCATGGGCGGCTACACCTTC. Its protein is CASSLDGRAMGGYTF.

This sequence joins TRBV4-3 and TRBJ2-7, with 13 positions matching TRBD2. After removal of 4 bases from V and 3 bases from J, the junction contained 3 bases not matched to a gene. The V gene's germline CDR1 is LGHNA and CDR2 YSLEER. The CDR3 is made up of 15 amino acids. Written as DNA, the CDR3 is TGCGCCAGCAGCCCCCGGACTAGCGGGAGCTACGAGCAGTACTTC. Protein product: CASSPRTSGSYEQYF.

The gene calls are TRBV5-4 and TRBJ1-1, with 8 bases fitting TRBD1. Germline lookup yields CDR1 SGHNT and CDR2 YYREEE (reference sequence). Trimming at V came to 6 bases and at J to 6 bases, leaving 7 bases not matched to a gene. The CDR3 runs 13 residues. The CDR3 DNA reads TGTGCCAGCAAACCATCAGGGGGCGCTGAAGCTTTCTTT. It is translated as CASKPSGGAEAFF. Full variable domain (outside the CDR3, taken from reference TRBV5-4 and TRBJ1-1): ETGVTQSPTHLIKTRGQQVTLRCSSQSGHNTVSWYQQALGQGPQFIFQYYREEENGRGNFPPRFSGLQFPNYSSELNVNALELDDSALYLCASKPSGGAEAFFGQGTRLTVV.

The V call is TRBV5-1, the J call TRBJ2-5; D might be TRBD1 or TRBD2, each matching 6 bases. Trimming shortened V by 5 bases and J by 11 bases, and 22 bases separated the two germline ends. The CDR3 totals 14 residues. CDR1 SGHRS and CDR2 YFSETQ come from the germline V gene. The CDR3, as DNA: TGCGCCAGCAGTTCTGGGAATCAGAGGGGGGAGCAGTACTTC. Translated, it gives CASSSGNQRGEQYF.

CDR3 in amino acids: CASSWDRSTGELFF. The CDR3 nucleotides read TGTGCCAGCAGTTGGGACAGGTCCACCGGGGAGCTGTTTTTT. The V call is TRBV27, the J call TRBJ2-2, with 8 nucleotides matching TRBD1. V lost 4 bases and J lost 4; bases outside the gene matches: 2. Germline V lookup: CDR1 MNHEY, CDR2 SMNVEV (reference sequence). This CDR3 has 14 residues.

In DNA form, the CDR3 reads TGTGCCAGCAGTCCCCAAAGGGGAGCTGGGGCCAACGTCCTGACTTTC. Protein: CASSPQRGAGANVLTF. The chain has TRBV27 and TRBJ2-6; D might be TRBD1 or TRBD2, each matching 5 bases. Trimming took off 5 bases at V and 2 bases at J, with 13 bases between the two ends. This CDR3 spans 16 amino acids. The V gene's germline CDR1 is MNHEY and CDR2 SMNVEV (reference sequence). Looking up the rest from reference TRBV27 and TRBJ2-6 gives the full variable domain: EAQVTQNPRYLITVTGKKLTVTCSQNMNHEYMSWYRQDPGLGLRQIYYSMNVEVTDKGDVPEGYKVSRKEKRNFPLILESPSPNQTSLYFCASSPQRGAGANVLTFGAGSRLTVL.

The chain is built from TRBV2 and TRBJ2-7, with D perhaps assigned TRBD1 or TRBD2 (5 bases each). CDR3 length: 17 residues. Per germline, CDR1 SNHLY and CDR2 FYNNEI. Trimming cost V 5 bases and J 7 bases, with 27 bases left between them. The CDR3 sequence is CASSSGGQGPGGWEQYF. The CDR3 DNA reads TGTGCCAGCAGTTCCGGTGGTCAGGGACCCGGAGGATGGGAGCAGTACTTC. The full variable domain, rest sourced from reference TRBV2 and TRBJ2-7, is EPEVTQTPSHQVTQMGQEVILRCVPISNHLYFYWYRQILGQKVEFLVSFYNNEISEKSEIFDDQFSVERPDGSNFTLKIRSTKLEDSAMYFCASSSGGQGPGGWEQYFGPGTRLTVT.

V is TRBV6-1 and J is TRBJ1-5; TRBD1 aligns across 8 bases. The CDR3 runs 14 residues. CDR1 and CDR2 from the germline V gene are MNHNS and SASEGT. V lost 6 bases and J lost 5; bases outside the gene matches: 6. The CDR3 coding sequence is TGTGCCAGCAGCTGGACAGGGCGAGATCAGCCCCAGCATTTT. Amino acid sequence: CASSWTGRDQPQHF.

In the case of this clone: Sequence at one end of the junction differs from germline and may be a read error. This chain links TRBV4-2 with TRBJ2-6; D gene uncertain. This CDR3 is 18 amino acids long. The V gene's germline CDR1 is LGHNA and CDR2 YNFKEQ. CDR3 loop: CASSWASKVTKSGQRPDF. CDR3 sequence (DNA): TGTGCCAGCAGCTGGGCAAGCAAGGTTACAAAGTCGGGCCAACGTCCTGACTTC.

The chain combines TRBV10-3 with TRBJ2-3, with TRBD2 matching 10 bases. The CDR3 is 18 residues long. J lost 6 bases, V lost 7 bases, and 19 bases had no gene match. CDR1 and CDR2 (germline): ENHRY, SYGVKD. CDR3 loop: CAIMVPGLAKRGGDTQYF. For the CDR3, the DNA is TGTGCCATCATGGTCCCGGGACTAGCGAAGCGGGGTGGGGATACGCAGTATTTT.

The chain has TRBV9 and TRBJ1-6; 8 nucleotides match TRBD1. Per germline, CDR1 SGDLS and CDR2 YYNGEE. V dropped 4 bases and J dropped 0; count of bases not matched to a gene: 6. CDR3 length: 17 residues. CDR3 amino acids: CASSPRQGSSYNSPLHF. CDR3 in DNA: TGTGCCAGCAGCCCCCGACAGGGGAGCTCCTATAATTCACCCCTCCACTTT.

This sequence joins TRBV6-5 and TRBJ2-7, with 7 bases identical to TRBD1. Germline V gene sequence: CDR1 MNHEY, CDR2 SVGAGI. The trim removed 0 bases at V and 0 bases at J, leaving 2 bases unmatched. This CDR3 has 15 amino acids. Here the CDR3 reads CASSYSGTASYEQYF. CDR3 DNA sequence: TGTGCCAGCAGTTACTCCGGGACAGCCTCCTACGAGCAGTACTTC.

The V and J genes are TRBV5-1 and TRBJ1-1; 7 bases map to TRBD1. The germline V gene has CDR1 SGHRS and CDR2 YFSETQ. The CDR3 has 15 amino acids. V shed 1 base, J shed 3 bases, and the junction held 6 bases outside the gene matches. The CDR3 DNA follows: TGCGCCAGCAGCTTGATGCGAGGGGGCGACACTGAAGCTTTCTTT. Its protein is CASSLMRGGDTEAFF.

This rearrangement joins TRBV5-1 to TRBJ2-2, with D uncertain. This CDR3 region has 13 residues. CDR1 is SGHRS, CDR2 YFSETQ, per germline. V was pared by 0 bases and J by 8 bases, with 8 bases between. In DNA, the CDR3 is TGCGCCAGCAGCTTGGAGGGTAATGGGGAGCTGTTTTTT. Protein sequence: CASSLEGNGELFF.

The V gene is TRBV4-2, the J gene TRBJ2-7; D call uncertain. Trimming stripped 4 bases from V and 2 bases from J, with 12 bases between. Germline V CDR1 and CDR2: LGHNA, YNFKEQ. The CDR3 length is 14 residues. CDR3 bases: TGTGCCAGCAGCCCATCACTACTAACCTACGAGCAGTACTTC. This gives the protein CASSPSLLTYEQYF.

The chain employs TRBV7-3 and TRBJ2-1, with 9 bases matching TRBD2. Germline V gene data show CDR1 as SGHTA and CDR2 as FQGTGA. Trimming removed 5 bases from V and 1 base from J; junction bases left unmatched: 6. The CDR3 sequence is 16 residues long. Here the CDR3 DNA reads TGTGCCAGCAGCCTTGGGAGCGGGGGGTCCTACAATGAGCAGTTCTTC. It translates to CASSLGSGGSYNEQFF.

The chain links TRBV19 to TRBJ2-1, with D tentatively TRBD2 (6 bases). The CDR3 runs to 16 residues. The germline V gene has CDR1 LNHDA and CDR2 SQIVND (reference sequence). The ends were cut back, 6 bases at V and 4 bases at J, with 19 bases in the middle. CDR3: CASRRTGDLSYNEQFF. CDR3 sequence (DNA): TGTGCCAGTAGGAGAACGGGGGATCTATCGTACAATGAGCAGTTCTTC.

The chain has TRBV23-1 and TRBJ2-3; TRBD2 matches at 7 bases. TRBV23-1 counts as an open reading frame of uncertain function. Trimming took 6 bases from V and 2 from J; bases not matched to a gene: 8. The CDR3 totals 15 residues. The CDR3 region has the DNA TGCGCCAGCAGCCAAGACAAGCGGGACACAGATACGCAGTATTTT. Translating it yields CASSQDKRDTDTQYF.